This T cell receptor (beta chain) was obtained from a study of cytomegalovirus exposure and HLA in healthy donors. Study outcomes and limitations: It has been reported that TCR beta sequences accurately predicted the HLA-A and HLA-B alleles of most subjects.

PCR used 60 Vbeta primers and 13 Jbeta primers. The repertoire was sequenced with immunoSEQ multiplex PCR; TCRdb's copy has only in-frame clones and lacks some. The table records more than 95,000 clones, about 80% of them present only once. Notes on this clone: Its antigen is unknown.

The sequence was collected from a man aged 25-40 years in good health and CMV-seronegative. Sequencing was carried out using PBMCs.

The CDR3 here is CAISQGEADTQYF. The CDR3, as DNA: TGTGCCATCAGTCAGGGGGAGGCAGATACGCAGTATTTT. This chain uses TRBV10-3 with TRBJ2-3; D may be TRBD1 (7 bases). The germline CDR1 and CDR2 sequences are ENHRY and SYGVKD. Trimming took off 5 bases at V and 4 bases at J, with 10 bases between the two ends. The length of the CDR3 is 13 residues.